This record looks at one TCR beta chain sequence and its context. No antigen is known for it. The protocol was immunoSEQ multiplex PCR, while the TCRdb copy is restricted to in-frame clones and leaves out a portion. The data hold about 2.4 million clones, with 90% to 95% observed a single time. This specimen comes from a study of shared clonotypes between healthy human individuals. CD4+ cells yielded CD45RA+ naive and CD45RA-negative memory subsets. From germline, CDR1 is SGHTA and CDR2 FQGNSA. J gave up 7 bases and V 7 bases, and 12 bases lay outside the gene matches. This CDR3 region has 15 residues. Whole-study results and caveats: In several donors, around 4.8% of naive CD4 clonotypes appeared in common. In having few donors, the study represented limited genetic and exposure-history diversity.

This clonotype was sampled from a man between 18 and 29 years old in good health. Some clones in this sample may be carry-over from other donors' samples. The rearrangement uses TRBV7-2 and TRBJ2-1, with 8 bases identical to TRBD2. The source material was naive CD4+ T cells from PBMCs. Sample subset: CD45RA+ positively selected. Written as DNA, the CDR3 is TGTGCCAGCACCTTTAGCGGGACCCGCGAAAATGAGCAGTTCTTC. It yields the protein CASTFSGTRENEQFF.